A selection of T cell receptor beta chains follows, all from one sample in a study of T cells after yellow fever vaccination. MiXCR, run by TCRdb on the 5' RACE reads, gives a single entry per CDR3 protein. This sample has 500,000 to 650,000 distinct CDR3 sequences, with about a sixth found just once. Sequencing used PBMCs, obtained 5 days after the first yellow fever vaccination. Receptor source: a man in his late teens or twenties who received the YFV17D yellow fever vaccine. CDR3s include the opening cysteine and the closing phenylalanine or tryptophan. D genes are given only for firm matches. A row's size may be missing; if present it is once, few, many or a size class.

D	V	J	size	CDR3	DNA
TRBD1	TRBV20-1	TRBJ1-2	few	CSASDRGYGYTF	TGCAGTGCTAGTGACAGGGGCTATGGCTACACCTTC
TRBD1	TRBV15	TRBJ1-1	.	CATTVIEGQGGTEAFF	TGTGCCACCACCGTCATTGAGGGACAGGGGGGTACTGAAGCTTTCTTT
.	TRBV5-8	TRBJ2-7	few	CASSLGQPTSPKQYF	TGTGCCAGCAGCTTAGGGCAGCCCACGTCGCCAAAGCAGTACTTC
.	TRBV7-9	TRBJ1-5	.	CASSRGGGLQPQHF	TGTGCCAGCAGCCGTGGAGGGGGTCTGCAGCCCCAGCATTTT
.	TRBV7-8	TRBJ2-3	.	CASSHLGGAPTDTQYF	TGTGCCAGCAGCCACCTTGGGGGGGCGCCCACAGATACGCAGTATTTT
.	TRBV7-9	TRBJ2-3	.	CASSPYSGDTQYF	TGTGCCAGCAGCCCTTATTCAGGAGATACGCAGTATTTT
TRBD2	TRBV20-1	TRBJ2-1	few	CSAGLAGRYNEQFF	TGCAGTGCGGGGCTAGCGGGGAGATACAATGAGCAGTTCTTC
.	TRBV4-3	TRBJ1-2	.	CASSQDRGFGYGYTF	TGCGCCAGCAGCCAAGATCGGGGGTTTGGCTATGGCTACACCTTC
.	TRBV12-3/TRBV12-4	TRBJ2-5	few	CASSFFGAQETQYF	TGTGCCAGCAGTTTCTTCGGGGCTCAAGAGACCCAGTACTTC
TRBD2	TRBV10-3	TRBJ2-1	.	CAISLAGEQFF	TGTGCCATCAGTCTAGCGGGTGAGCAGTTCTTC
.	TRBV7-2	TRBJ1-3	once	CASSPTALSGNTIYF	TGTGCCAGCAGCCCAACGGCCCTTTCCGGAAACACCATATATTTT
.	TRBV7-2	TRBJ2-2	few	CASSATRGGGTGELFF	TGTGCCAGCAGCGCAACCAGGGGAGGGGGCACCGGGGAGCTGTTTTTT
.	TRBV7-8	TRBJ1-6	many	CASSLRRPGLSNSPLHF	TGTGCCAGCAGCTTACGGCGCCCGGGACTTTCTAATTCACCCCTCCACTTT
.	TRBV10-3	TRBJ2-3	.	CAITGGDDTQYF	TGTGCCATCACCGGGGGCGACGATACGCAGTATTTT
.	TRBV7-9	TRBJ2-1	.	CASSTGSGNEQFF	TGTGCCAGCAGCACAGGGTCGGGGAATGAGCAGTTCTTC
.	TRBV4-2	TRBJ1-1	many	CASSQDEENTEAFF	TGTGCCAGCAGCCAAGACGAGGAGAACACTGAAGCTTTCTTT
.	TRBV24-1	TRBJ2-5	few	CATSDWGHQETQYF	TGTGCCACCAGTGACTGGGGACACCAAGAGACCCAGTACTTC
.	TRBV7-9	TRBJ2-5	few	CASSAEGGTWETQYF	TGTGCCAGCAGCGCCGAGGGGGGGACTTGGGAGACCCAGTACTTC
.	TRBV10-3	TRBJ2-3	many	CAISDSPYRRQSDTQYF	TGTGCCATCAGTGACTCACCCTACCGACGACAGTCAGATACGCAGTATTTT
.	TRBV6-1	TRBJ1-2	few	CASSRDISIPPRTF	TGTGCCAGCAGCCGGGACATATCTATCCCCCCTCGCACCTTC
.	TRBV25-1	TRBJ2-4	few	CASSELERDSQYF	TGTGCCAGCAGTGAATTAGAAAGGGATTCTCAGTACTTC
.	TRBV3-1	TRBJ2-5	.	CASSQDSVTRGETQYF	TGTGCCAGCAGCCAAGATAGTGTCACAAGAGGAGAGACCCAGTACTTC
.	TRBV5-6	TRBJ1-2	.	CASSAIQGFYGYTF	TGTGCCAGCAGCGCAATACAGGGTTTCTATGGCTACACCTTC
.	TRBV10-3	TRBJ2-7	many	CAISERGQGNEQYF	TGTGCCATCAGTGAGCGTGGGCAGGGGAACGAGCAGTACTTC
.	TRBV7-3	TRBJ2-5	many	CASSFGPKETQYF	TGTGCCAGCAGCTTTGGCCCCAAAGAGACCCAGTACTTC
TRBD1	TRBV18	TRBJ1-5	many	CASSPTGGQPQHF	TGTGCCAGCTCACCGACAGGGGGTCAGCCCCAGCATTTT
.	TRBV4-3	TRBJ2-2	few	CASSQGGSLPGGELFF	TGCGCCAGCAGCCAAGGGGGCAGCCTCCCGGGGGGGGAGCTGTTTTTT
.	TRBV20-1	TRBJ1-4	few	CSARDTVNEKLFF	TGCAGTGCTAGAGATACCGTTAATGAAAAACTGTTTTTT
.	TRBV20-1	TRBJ1-1	few	CSAKGWVRTEAFF	TGCAGTGCCAAGGGCTGGGTCCGGACTGAAGCTTTCTTT
.	TRBV24-1	TRBJ2-1	.	CATSPPATNEQFF	TGTGCCACCAGCCCCCCGGCGACCAATGAGCAGTTCTTC
TRBD1	TRBV7-9	TRBJ1-4	few	CASSSIGTANEKLFF	TGTGCCAGCAGCTCCATCGGGACAGCTAATGAAAAACTGTTTTTT
.	TRBV7-8	TRBJ1-1	few	CASTSRRVGNTEAFF	TGTGCCAGCACCTCTCGTCGAGTGGGGAACACTGAAGCTTTCTTT
TRBD1	TRBV10-3	TRBJ2-4	few	CAISETGTGARIQYF	TGTGCCATCAGTGAGACCGGGACAGGGGCACGCATTCAGTACTTC
TRBD1	TRBV20-1	TRBJ1-2	few	CSAGGQAGYGYTF	TGCAGTGCTGGGGGACAGGCCGGTTATGGCTACACCTTC
.	TRBV4-3	TRBJ1-5	.	CASSPTAGGGQPQHF	TGCGCCAGCAGCCCAACAGCCGGAGGAGGTCAGCCCCAGCATTTT
TRBD2	TRBV28	TRBJ2-1	.	CASSLVSGGTYNEQFF	TGTGCCAGCAGTTTAGTTAGCGGGGGCACCTACAATGAGCAGTTCTTC
.	TRBV4-1	TRBJ2-3	.	CASSQVSGRTSTDTQYF	TGCGCCAGCAGCCAAGTGTCCGGCAGGACAAGCACAGATACGCAGTATTTT
TRBD2	TRBV18	TRBJ2-1	few	CASSPKLGLAGYNEQFF	TGTGCCAGCTCACCGAAGCTCGGACTAGCGGGGTACAATGAGCAGTTCTTC
TRBD2	TRBV2	TRBJ2-2	few	CASRLAGGANTGELFF	TGTGCCAGCAGACTAGCGGGAGGAGCGAACACCGGGGAGCTGTTTTTT
.	TRBV6-2/TRBV6-3	TRBJ2-3	many	CASSPYSDTQYF	TGTGCCAGCAGTCCCTACTCAGATACGCAGTATTTT
.	TRBV5-6	TRBJ1-2	few	CASSPPGGYGYTF	TGTGCCAGCAGCCCTCCGGGCGGGTATGGCTACACCTTC
TRBD2	TRBV27	TRBJ2-1	many	CASIGFSGGLYNEQFF	TGTGCCAGCATAGGTTTCAGCGGGGGTCTCTACAATGAGCAGTTCTTC
.	TRBV20-1	TRBJ2-1	many	CSALTNRADEQFF	TGCAGTGCTCTTACAAACAGGGCTGATGAGCAGTTCTTC
TRBD2	TRBV7-2	TRBJ2-3	.	CATRRGVQWDTQYF	TGTGCCACACGGCGGGGGGTCCAGTGGGATACGCAGTATTTT
TRBD1	TRBV3-1	TRBJ2-5	few	CASSLEGDREETQYF	TGTGCCAGCAGCCTAGAGGGCGACAGGGAAGAGACCCAGTACTTC
.	TRBV18	TRBJ2-3	.	CASSPRRIPDTQYF	TGTGCCAGCTCACCCCGCCGGATCCCAGATACGCAGTATTTT
.	TRBV20-1	TRBJ1-1	few	CSASLNTEAFF	TGCAGTGCTAGTTTGAACACTGAAGCTTTCTTT
TRBD2	TRBV12-3/TRBV12-4	TRBJ2-7	many	CASSSLAGGREQYF	TGTGCCAGCAGTAGTCTAGCGGGGGGGCGGGAGCAGTACTTC
TRBD1	TRBV6-2/TRBV6-3	TRBJ1-4	few	CASGRTGDEKLFF	TGTGCCAGCGGTCGGACAGGGGATGAAAAACTGTTTTTT
.	TRBV3-1	TRBJ2-5	few	CASSRDTAGTQYF	TGTGCCAGCAGCCGAGACACCGCCGGGACCCAGTACTTC
.	TRBV4-2	TRBJ2-1	few	CASSQEGSAPREFF	TGTGCCAGCAGCCAAGAGGGCAGCGCCCCAAGGGAGTTCTTC
TRBD1	TRBV5-6	TRBJ2-3	many	CASGTGGTDTQYF	TGTGCCAGCGGAACAGGGGGCACAGATACGCAGTATTTT
.	TRBV28	TRBJ2-5	.	CASSLAGLWETQYF	TGTGCCAGCAGTTTAGCAGGGCTCTGGGAGACCCAGTACTTC
.	TRBV5-1	TRBJ1-6	few	CASREDTGTAGSPLHF	TGCGCCAGCAGAGAGGACACCGGGACCGCGGGTTCACCCCTCCACTTT
TRBD1	TRBV6-1	TRBJ2-1	.	CASSSPGGAYNEQFF	TGTGCCAGCAGCTCCCCAGGGGGTGCCTACAATGAGCAGTTCTTC